Each of the 19 T cell receptor beta chains below was sequenced from the same sample in a study of T cells in Graves' hyperthyroidism and ophthalmopathy. There were TCR beta CDR3 regions amplified from RNA transcripts. The HTBI primer set was used in a first-round RT-PCR of the TCR CDR3. TCRdb reanalysed the multiplex PCR reads using MiXCR and keeps one entry per CDR3 protein. This table holds nearly 600,000 distinct CDR3 sequences, around 14% found once. The sequenced sample consisted of blood. These receptors originate from a woman aged 18-29 years with Graves' ophthalmopathy.

This clonotype was picked up many times. This chain joins TRBV7-6 and TRBJ2-3; 11 positions match TRBD2. The CDR3 has 16 amino acids. Germline loops: CDR1 SGHVS, CDR2 FNYEAQ. The J segment lost 3 bases and the V segment lost 1 base, leaving 3 bases of the junction unmatched. The CDR3 sequence is CASSLGGTSGTDTQYF. The DNA of the CDR3 is TGTGCCAGCAGCTTAGGGGGGACTAGCGGAACAGATACGCAGTATTTT.

At least ten counts were recorded for this clonotype. The rearrangement links TRBV6-1 to TRBJ1-1; D remains unclear. CDR3 length equals 12 residues. V lost 7 bases and J 1 base, leaving 7 bases between the germline ends. Per germline, CDR1 MNHNS and CDR2 SASEGT. The chain's CDR3 is CASKNPNTEAFF. The CDR3 coding sequence is TGTGCCAGCAAAAACCCGAACACTGAAGCTTTCTTT.

This clonotype was seen more than once but under ten times. The V and J genes are TRBV4-2 and TRBJ1-2; D gene ambiguous. CDR1 and CDR2 (germline): LGHNA, YNFKEQ. V was pared by 1 base and J by 4 bases, with 19 bases between. The CDR3 consists of 17 residues. Here the CDR3 DNA reads TGTGCCAGCAGCCAAGCGTTGGTTTCTCCGTCGGGCTATGGCTACACCTTC. It codes for CASSQALVSPSGYGYTF.

This clonotype was observed a few times. The chain has TRBV6-1 and TRBJ1-1; D ambiguous. CDR1 is MNHNS and CDR2 is SASEGT in the germline V gene. V was shortened by 6 bases and J by 11 bases, with 22 bases between the two germline ends. This CDR3 contains 14 residues. The chain's CDR3 is CASSQDESFARAFF. In DNA form, the CDR3 reads TGTGCCAGCAGCCAGGACGAGAGCTTTGCTCGGGCTTTCTTT.

Turning to this clonotype: It may be a read error: a sequence one base away is much more abundant. The chain employs TRBV24-1 and TRBJ2-1, with TRBD2 identical over 7 bases. From germline, CDR1 is KGHDR and CDR2 SFDVKD. There are 18 residues in the CDR3. Here the CDR3 reads CATSDFPSSIAGDNEQSF. CDR3 coding DNA: TGTGCCACCAGTGATTTTCCGTCTTCGATTGCGGGAGACAATGAGCAGTCCTTC.

This clonotype came up many times. The chain employs TRBV28 and TRBJ2-5, with 10 bases aligning to TRBD2. This CDR3 spans 17 amino acids. V gave up 6 bases and J gave up 7 bases; unmatched junction bases: 17. The germline gives CDR1 MDHEN, CDR2 SYDVKM. This chain's CDR3 is CASSPALRTSGRLTQYF. The CDR3 nucleotides read TGTGCCAGCAGCCCGGCCCTTAGGACTAGCGGAAGATTGACCCAGTACTTC. Together with reference TRBV28 and TRBJ2-5, the CDR3 gives the full variable domain: DVKVTQSSRYLVKRTGEKVFLECVQDMDHENMFWYRQDPGLGLRLIYFSYDVKMKEKGDIPEGYSVSREKKERFSLILESASTNQTSMYLCASSPALRTSGRLTQYFGPGTRLLVL.

This clonotype was seen many times. The chain is built from TRBV12-3 or TRBV12-4 and TRBJ2-1; 10 nucleotides match TRBD2. The CDR3 covers 16 residues. V shed 6 bases, J shed 4 bases, and the junction held 9 bases outside the gene matches. Here the CDR3 DNA reads TGTGCCAGCAGCTCCTCTAGCGGGAGAATATACAATGAGCAGTTCTTC. Its translation is CASSSSSGRIYNEQFF.

On this clonotype: One end of the junction fails to match germline, which may point to a read error. The genes are TRBV11-2 and TRBJ2-7; 8 nucleotides agree with TRBD2. The CDR3 covers 15 residues. Germline CDR1 SGHAT, CDR2 FQNNGV. The CDR3 coding sequence is TGCGCCAGCAGCCAACATAGCGGGATCACCTACGAGCAGTACTTC. The encoded protein is CASSQHSGITYEQYF.

This clonotype has just a few counts. A much larger clone lies a single base off, so this may be a read error. The chain joins TRBV5-8 to TRBJ2-7; D is possibly TRBD1 or TRBD2 (6 bases each). Per germline, CDR1 SGHTS and CDR2 YDEGEE. This CDR3 is built from 15 residues. CDR3 bases: TGTACCAGCATCTCTTTGGCGGGACAATCCTACGAGCAGTACTTC. Amino acid sequence: CTSISLAGQSYEQYF. Looking up the rest from reference TRBV5-8 and TRBJ2-7 gives the full variable domain: EAGVTQSPTHLIKTRGQQATLRCSPISGHTSVYWYQQALGLGLQFLLWYDEGEERNRGNFPPRFSGRQFPNYSSELNVNALELEDSALYLCTSISLAGQSYEQYFGPGTRLTVT.

This clonotype was seen repeatedly, ten times or more. The chain uses TRBV10-3 and TRBJ2-3, with 7 nucleotides matching TRBD2. The CDR3 sequence is 14 residues long. Per germline, CDR1 ENHRY and CDR2 SYGVKD. With 5 bases clipped from V and 4 bases from J, the junction kept 6 bases outside the gene matches. CDR3 DNA: TGTGCCATCAGTAGCGGGGCTCGGGCAGATACGCAGTATTTT. It translates to CAISSGARADTQYF.

This chain links TRBV30 with TRBJ2-7; D may be TRBD1 (6 bases). CDR3 length: 13 residues. CDR1 GTSNPN and CDR2 SVGIG come from the germline V gene (reference sequence). The V gene lost 5 bases and the J gene lost 1 base, with 12 bases spanning the gap. The CDR3 nucleotides read TGTGCCTGGGAACCCAGGGGTTCCTACGAGCAGTACTTC. Protein product: CAWEPRGSYEQYF. Full variable domain (outside the CDR3, taken from reference TRBV30 and TRBJ2-7): SQTIHQWPATLVQPVGSPLSLECTVEGTSNPNLYWYRQAAGRGLQLLFYSVGIGQISSEVPQNLSASRPQDRQFILSSKKLLLSDSGFYLCAWEPRGSYEQYFGPGTRLTVT.

This clonotype was detected many times. The J gene is TRBJ2-5, the V gene TRBV7-9; no firm D call. Germline V gives CDR1 SEHNR, CDR2 FQNEAQ (reference sequence). This CDR3 has 16 amino acids. V lost 2 bases and J 1 base, leaving 14 bases between the germline ends. CDR3 nucleotides: TGTGCCAGCAGCTTAATTAGGGTAACTTCCCAAGAGACCCAGTACTTC. It encodes CASSLIRVTSQETQYF.

This chain connects TRBV6-1 to TRBJ1-2; 8 bases line up with TRBD1. Trimming cost V 5 bases and J 2 bases; bases outside gene matches: 7. This CDR3 spans 15 amino acids. Germline V gene sequence: CDR1 MNHNS, CDR2 SASEGT. The CDR3 bases are TGTGCCAGCAGTACTCGGGACAGGAGAAACTATGGCTACACCTTC. Translating it yields CASSTRDRRNYGYTF.

This clonotype was observed many times. V gene TRBV28 combines with J gene TRBJ2-7; 11 nucleotides align to TRBD2. CDR3 size: 15 residues. The trim removed 8 bases at V and 1 base at J, leaving 7 bases unmatched. Germline V CDR1 and CDR2: MDHEN, SYDVKM. In nucleotides, the CDR3 is TGTGCCAGCCTCCTCGGGACTAGCGGATCCTACGAGCAGTACTTC. Amino acids: CASLLGTSGSYEQYF.

As for this clonotype: A much larger clone lies one base from this, so it may be a read error. This chain links TRBV14 with TRBJ1-1, with no clear D. Germline CDR1 is SGHDN and CDR2 is FVKESK. The CDR3 length is 15 residues. This CDR3 reads CASSLSLGMNTEALF. CDR3 DNA sequence: TGTGCCAGCAGCCTCTCTTTAGGGATGAACACTGAAGCTCTCTTT.

This clonotype occurred many times. This chain joins TRBV7-9 and TRBJ2-7; 8 bases are shared with TRBD1. CDR1 and CDR2 (germline): SEHNR, FQNEAQ (reference sequence). CDR3 size: 15 residues. J lost 7 bases, V lost 5 bases, and 13 bases had no gene match. CDR3 protein: CASSPGTGAWVEQYF. The DNA of the CDR3 is TGTGCCAGCAGCCCTGGGACAGGCGCCTGGGTGGAGCAGTACTTC.

This clonotype was detected ten times or more. The V and J genes are TRBV20-1 and TRBJ2-7, with TRBD2 identical over 13 bases. The CDR3 has 14 amino acids. J was trimmed by 6 bases and V by 3 bases; bases with no gene match: 5. Germline V gene lookup returns CDR1 DFQATT and CDR2 SNEGSKA (reference sequence). CDR3 region: CSASRTSGSLEQYF. The DNA of the CDR3 is TGCAGTGCTAGCCGGACTAGCGGGAGTCTCGAGCAGTACTTC.

The chain joins TRBV18 to TRBJ2-1; D call uncertain. The CDR3 is 14 residues long. Germline CDR1 KGHSH, CDR2 LQKENI. V lost 6 bases to trimming and J lost 3 bases, with 12 bases between them. As DNA, the CDR3 is TGTGCCAGCTCCTCGATACCCAACTACAATGAGCAGTTCTTC. Translation gives CASSSIPNYNEQFF.

At least ten counts were recorded for this clonotype. This rearrangement joins TRBV28 to TRBJ1-2; no reliable D call. The germline CDR1 and CDR2 sequences are MDHEN and SYDVKM. The CDR3 spans 13 residues. The V end lost 3 bases, the J end lost 7 bases, and 12 bases lay between the germline ends. In DNA, the CDR3 is TGTGCCAGCAGTTTCACGCCTATCGCTGGCTACACCTTC. This codes for CASSFTPIAGYTF.